This TCR beta chain was identified in a study of CD8 T cells in Susac syndrome. Background on the study: Patients with Susac syndrome had blood drawn and were at that point therapy-naive, on corticosteroids, or on intravenous immunoglobulin alone. Study-level points and caveats: The authors found no clonal expansion in Susac syndrome CD4+ T cell repertoires.

Peripheral blood CD8+ and CD4+ T cells were profiled by TCR beta sequencing. A quantity of about 0.45 to 1 ug RNA underwent reverse transcription using random hexamers. Amplification of TCR beta CDR3 was carried out by immunoSEQ multiplex PCR, which covered 54 Vbeta and 13 Jbeta segments. From the immunoSEQ multiplex PCR reads, TCRdb called clonotypes with MiXCR, one entry per CDR3 protein. Of roughly 220,000 distinct CDR3 sequences in the sample, 94% were seen once. The CDR3 length is 15 residues. Trimming pared 1 base from V and 9 bases from J, leaving 19 bases between. Per the germline V gene, CDR1 is SEHNR and CDR2 is FQNEAQ (reference sequence). Regarding this clonotype: Antigen: not known.

The sample taken for sequencing was CD4+ T cells from PBMCs. The chain joins TRBV7-9 to TRBJ2-7; D possibly corresponds to TRBD1 (6 bases). The TCR sequence derives from a human donor with Susac syndrome. CDR3 sequence (DNA): TGTGCCAGCAGCTTAGTCGGCCAGGGGACGTTGCGGCAGTACTTC. Its protein is CASSLVGQGTLRQYF.